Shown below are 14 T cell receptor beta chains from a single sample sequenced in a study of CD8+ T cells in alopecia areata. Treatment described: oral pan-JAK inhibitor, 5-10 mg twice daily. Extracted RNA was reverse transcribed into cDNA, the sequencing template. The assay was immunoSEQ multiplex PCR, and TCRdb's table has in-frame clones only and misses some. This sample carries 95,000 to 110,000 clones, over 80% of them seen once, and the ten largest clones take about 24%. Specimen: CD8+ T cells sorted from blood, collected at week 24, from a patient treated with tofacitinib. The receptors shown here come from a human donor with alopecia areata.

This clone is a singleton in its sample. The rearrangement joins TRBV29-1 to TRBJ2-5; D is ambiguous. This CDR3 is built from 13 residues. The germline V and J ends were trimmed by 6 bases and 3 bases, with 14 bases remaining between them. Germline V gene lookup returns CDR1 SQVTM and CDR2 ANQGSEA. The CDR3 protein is CSVAGPLEETQYF. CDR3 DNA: TGCAGCGTGGCCGGGCCCTTGGAAGAGACCCAGTACTTC.

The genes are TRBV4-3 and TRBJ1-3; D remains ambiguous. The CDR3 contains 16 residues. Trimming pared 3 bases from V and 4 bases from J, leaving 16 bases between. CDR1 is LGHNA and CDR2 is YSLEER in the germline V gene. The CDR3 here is CASSQISSGPGNTIYF. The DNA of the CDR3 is TGCGCCAGCAGCCAGATCTCCTCGGGTCCGGGAAACACCATATATTTT.

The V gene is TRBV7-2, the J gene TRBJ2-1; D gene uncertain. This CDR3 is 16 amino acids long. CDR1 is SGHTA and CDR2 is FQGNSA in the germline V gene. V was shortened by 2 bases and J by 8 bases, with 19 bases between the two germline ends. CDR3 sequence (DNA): TGTGCCAGCAGCTTAATAGTAAAGACTTCGCGCTATGAGCAGTTCTTC. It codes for CASSLIVKTSRYEQFF.

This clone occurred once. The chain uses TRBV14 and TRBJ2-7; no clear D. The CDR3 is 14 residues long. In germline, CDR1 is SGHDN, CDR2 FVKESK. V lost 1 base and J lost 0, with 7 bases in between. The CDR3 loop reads CASSQGPRSYEQYF. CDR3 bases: TGTGCCAGCAGCCAAGGGCCCCGCTCCTACGAGCAGTACTTC.

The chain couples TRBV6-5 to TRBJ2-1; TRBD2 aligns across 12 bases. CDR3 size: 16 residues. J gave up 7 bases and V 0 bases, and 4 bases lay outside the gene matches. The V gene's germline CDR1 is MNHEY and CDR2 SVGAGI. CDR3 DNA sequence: TGTGCCAGCAGTTACTCGGCTAGCGGGGGGGCGAATGAGCAGTTCTTC. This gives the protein CASSYSASGGANEQFF.

The CDR3 region is CASSIRLAGDTQYF. The CDR3 DNA sequence: TGTGCCAGCAGCATAAGACTAGCGGGAGATACGCAGTATTTT. The J gene is TRBJ2-3, the V gene TRBV7-2, with 10 bases that match TRBD2. The CDR3 is 14 residues long. V was clipped by 5 bases and J by 5 bases; unmatched bases: 4. Germline-derived CDR1 and CDR2 are SGHTA and FQGNSA.

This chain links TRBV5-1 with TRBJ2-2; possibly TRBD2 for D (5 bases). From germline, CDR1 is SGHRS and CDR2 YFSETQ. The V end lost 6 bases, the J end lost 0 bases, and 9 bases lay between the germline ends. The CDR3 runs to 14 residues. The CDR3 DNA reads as TGCGCCAGCACTGACGGGACGAACACCGGGGAGCTGTTTTTT. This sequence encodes CASTDGTNTGELFF.

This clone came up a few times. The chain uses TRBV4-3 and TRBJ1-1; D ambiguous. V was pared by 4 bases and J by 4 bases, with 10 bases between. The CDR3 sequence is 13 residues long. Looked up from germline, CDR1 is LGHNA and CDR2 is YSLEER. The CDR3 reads CASSRTRATEAFF. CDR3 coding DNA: TGCGCCAGCAGCCGTACGAGGGCCACTGAAGCTTTCTTT.

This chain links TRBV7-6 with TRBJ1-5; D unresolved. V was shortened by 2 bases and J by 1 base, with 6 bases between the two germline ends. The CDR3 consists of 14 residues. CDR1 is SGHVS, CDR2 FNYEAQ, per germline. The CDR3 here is CASSLYNSNQPQHF. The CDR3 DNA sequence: TGTGCCAGCAGCTTATACAACAGCAATCAGCCCCAGCATTTT.

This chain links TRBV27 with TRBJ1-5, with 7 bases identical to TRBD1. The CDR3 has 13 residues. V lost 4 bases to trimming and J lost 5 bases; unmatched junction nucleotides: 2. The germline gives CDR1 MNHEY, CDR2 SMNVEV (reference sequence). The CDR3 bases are TGTGCCAGCAGTTACAGGGGAGATCAGCCCCAGCATTTT. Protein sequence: CASSYRGDQPQHF.

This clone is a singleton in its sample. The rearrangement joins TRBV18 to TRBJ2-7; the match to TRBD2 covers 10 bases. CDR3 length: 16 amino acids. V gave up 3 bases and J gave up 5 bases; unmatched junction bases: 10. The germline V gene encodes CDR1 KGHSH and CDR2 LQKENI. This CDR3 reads CASSPGLADPRDEQYF. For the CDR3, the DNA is TGTGCCAGCTCACCTGGACTAGCGGACCCTCGGGACGAGCAGTACTTC.

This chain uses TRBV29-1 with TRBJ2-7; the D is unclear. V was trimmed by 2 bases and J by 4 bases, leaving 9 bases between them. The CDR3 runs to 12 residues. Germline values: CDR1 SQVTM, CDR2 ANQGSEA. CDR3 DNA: TGCAGCGTTGAACTCCAGGATTACGAGCAGTACTTC. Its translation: CSVELQDYEQYF.

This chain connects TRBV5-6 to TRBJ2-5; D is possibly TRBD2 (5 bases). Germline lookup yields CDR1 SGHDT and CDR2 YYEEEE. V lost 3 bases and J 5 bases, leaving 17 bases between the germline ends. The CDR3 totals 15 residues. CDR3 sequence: CASSSTGLGMETQYF. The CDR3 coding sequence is TGTGCCAGCAGCTCCACCGGACTGGGCATGGAGACCCAGTACTTC. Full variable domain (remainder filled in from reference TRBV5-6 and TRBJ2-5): DAGVTQSPTHLIKTRGQQVTLRCSPKSGHDTVSWYQQALGQGPQFIFQYYEEEERQRGNFPDRFSGHQFPNYSSELNVNALLLGDSALYLCASSSTGLGMETQYFGPGTRLLVL.

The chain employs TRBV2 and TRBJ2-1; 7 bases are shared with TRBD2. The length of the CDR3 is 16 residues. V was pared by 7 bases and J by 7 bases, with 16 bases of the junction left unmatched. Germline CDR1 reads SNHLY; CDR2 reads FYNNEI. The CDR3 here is CASNSETSGEGNEQFF. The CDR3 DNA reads TGTGCCAGCAACTCAGAAACGAGCGGGGAGGGGAATGAGCAGTTCTTC.